This T cell receptor beta chain was sequenced for a study of cytomegalovirus exposure and HLA in healthy donors. Study results and limitations: TRBV6-2, TRBV6-3 and other indistinguishable V segments were excluded.

In germline, CDR1 is MDHEN, CDR2 SYDVKM. The V and J ends lost 6 bases and 4 bases, in that order; junction bases with no gene match: 1. CDR3 length: 13 amino acids. In the case of this clone: Its antigen is undetermined.

PCR was performed using 60 Vbeta and 13 Jbeta primers. Only in-frame clones appear in the TCRdb table, and some are missing; sequencing was by immunoSEQ multiplex PCR. Among about 190,000 clones listed, more than 85% were seen once. This TCR was sampled from a young woman in good health and CMV-seronegative. This chain joins TRBV28 and TRBJ1-1; 11 bases fit TRBD1. The sequencing sample was made of PBMCs. The CDR3 is CASRGTGGTEAFF. CDR3 nucleotides: TGTGCCAGCAGAGGGACAGGGGGCACTGAAGCTTTCTTT.